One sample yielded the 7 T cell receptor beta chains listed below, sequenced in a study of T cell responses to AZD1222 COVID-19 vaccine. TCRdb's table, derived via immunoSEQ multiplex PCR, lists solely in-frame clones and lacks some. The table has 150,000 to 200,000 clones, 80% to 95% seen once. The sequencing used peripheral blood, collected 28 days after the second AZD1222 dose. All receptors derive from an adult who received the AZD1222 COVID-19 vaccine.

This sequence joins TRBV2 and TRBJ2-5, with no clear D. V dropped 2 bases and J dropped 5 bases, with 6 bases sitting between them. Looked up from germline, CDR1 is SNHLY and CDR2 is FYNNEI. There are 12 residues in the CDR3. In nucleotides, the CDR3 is TGTGCCAGCAGTGAAAGGTTGGAGACCCAGTACTTC. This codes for CASSERLETQYF.

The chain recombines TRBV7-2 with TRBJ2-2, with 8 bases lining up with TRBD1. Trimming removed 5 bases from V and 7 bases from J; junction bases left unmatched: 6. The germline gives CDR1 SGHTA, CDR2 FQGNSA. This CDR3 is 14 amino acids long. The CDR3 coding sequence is TGTGCCAGCAGCCGGACAGGGTATTTCGGGGAGCTGTTTTTT. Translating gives CASSRTGYFGELFF.

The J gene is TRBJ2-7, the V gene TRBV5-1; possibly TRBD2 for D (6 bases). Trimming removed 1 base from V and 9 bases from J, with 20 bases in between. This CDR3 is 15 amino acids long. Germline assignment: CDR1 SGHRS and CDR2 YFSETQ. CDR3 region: CASSLNPGTPIGQYF. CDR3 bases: TGCGCCAGCAGCTTGAACCCCGGGACTCCGATTGGGCAGTACTTC. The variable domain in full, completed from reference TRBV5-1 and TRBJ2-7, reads KAGVTQTPRYLIKTRGQQVTLSCSPISGHRSVSWYQQTPGQGLQFLFEYFSETQRNKGNFPGRFSGRQFSNSRSEMNVSTLELGDSALYLCASSLNPGTPIGQYFGPGTRLTVT.

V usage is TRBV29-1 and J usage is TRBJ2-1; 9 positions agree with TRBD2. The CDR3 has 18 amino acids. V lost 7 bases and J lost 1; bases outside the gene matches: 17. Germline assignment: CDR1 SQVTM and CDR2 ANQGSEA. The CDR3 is CSAQLAGGARGSYNEQFF. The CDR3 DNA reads TGCAGCGCGCAACTAGCGGGTGGGGCCCGGGGGTCCTACAATGAGCAGTTCTTC.

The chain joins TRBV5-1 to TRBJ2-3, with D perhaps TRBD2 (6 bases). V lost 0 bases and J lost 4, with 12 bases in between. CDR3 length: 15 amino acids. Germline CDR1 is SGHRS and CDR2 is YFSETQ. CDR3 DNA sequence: TGCGCCAGCAGCTTGGATGGGGGGAGCCCAGATACGCAGTATTTT. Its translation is CASSLDGGSPDTQYF.

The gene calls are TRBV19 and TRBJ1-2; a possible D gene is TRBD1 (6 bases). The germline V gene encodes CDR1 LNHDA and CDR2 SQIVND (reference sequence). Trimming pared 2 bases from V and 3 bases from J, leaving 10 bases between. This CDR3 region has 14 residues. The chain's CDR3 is CASSILRTDYGYTF. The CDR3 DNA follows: TGTGCCAGTAGTATATTACGGACAGACTATGGCTACACCTTC.

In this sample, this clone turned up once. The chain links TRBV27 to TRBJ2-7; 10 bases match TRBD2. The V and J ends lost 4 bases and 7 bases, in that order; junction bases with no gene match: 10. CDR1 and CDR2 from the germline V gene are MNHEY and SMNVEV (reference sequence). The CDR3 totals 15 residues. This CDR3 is CASSSSSGRASEQYF. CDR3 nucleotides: TGTGCCAGCAGTTCGTCGAGCGGGAGGGCCTCTGAGCAGTACTTC.